This T cell receptor (beta chain) was found in a study of metastatic and nonmetastatic thyroid tumors. Thyroid surgery was preceded by no treatment in any patient. This CDR3 has 15 residues. V lost 4 bases, J lost 0 bases, and 6 bases stayed unmatched. The germline V gene has CDR1 SGHRS and CDR2 YFSETQ. This clone was seen many times. Its antigen remains unidentified. TCRdb reprocessed the PCR reads via MiXCR. The profile shows 60,000 to 75,000 clones, just over 4% of them singletons. Overall study results and limits: Malignant thyroid tumors reportedly exceeded benign nodules significantly in TCR beta diversity, with the difference appearing in blood and tumor.

The chain has TRBV5-1 and TRBJ2-5, with 7 bases that match TRBD1. The receptor was derived from a female donor with papillary thyroid cancer or a benign thyroid nodule (not recorded which). Some clones in this sample may be carry-over from other donors' samples. Sequencing input: blood. CDR3 DNA: TGCGCCAGCAGCGGGACGACAGGGTACCAAGAGACCCAGTACTTC. This sequence encodes CASSGTTGYQETQYF.